The 28 T cell receptor beta chains in this list originate from one sample, sequenced in a study of blood T cell repertoires in COVID-19. Produced via immunoSEQ multiplex PCR; TCRdb's table is partial and in-frame only. The sample shows under 150,000 clones, approximately 91% of them seen only once. The specimen sequenced was peripheral blood. These receptors all stem from a human donor in a cohort sampled during active COVID-19.

The chain links TRBV7-3 to TRBJ2-3; D possibly corresponds to TRBD1 (6 bases). This CDR3 has 13 residues. Germline lookup yields CDR1 SGHTA and CDR2 FQGTGA. The V end lost 3 bases, the J end lost 3 bases, and 7 bases lay between the germline ends. CDR3 in DNA: TGTGCCAGCAGCTTCACAGGGACAGATACGCAGTATTTT. Amino acids: CASSFTGTDTQYF.

The CDR3 DNA reads TGTGCCAGTAGTTATCCAGGGGGAGGCGGGCAGCCCCAGCATTTT. It translates to CASSYPGGGGQPQHF. The V and J genes are TRBV19 and TRBJ1-5; TRBD1 matches at 7 bases. The ends lost 5 bases at V and 7 bases at J; junction bases unmatched: 11. There are 15 residues in the CDR3. In germline, CDR1 is LNHDA, CDR2 SQIVND (reference sequence).

The genes are TRBV6-8 and TRBJ2-7; TRBD2 matches 8 bases. The CDR3 totals 17 residues. V dropped 2 bases and J dropped 2; count of bases not matched to a gene: 11. Germline loops: CDR1 MNHGY, CDR2 SAAAGT. The CDR3 reads CASSYEGRAGGPYEQYF. The CDR3 DNA follows: TGTGCCAGCAGTTACGAGGGGCGGGCGGGAGGTCCCTACGAGCAGTACTTC.

The CDR3 region has the DNA TGCGCCAGCGGGCCAGGGGGGCGAGCATTTGAAAAACTGTTTTTT. This gives the protein CASGPGGRAFEKLFF. V usage is TRBV10-2 and J usage is TRBJ1-4; 7 bases match TRBD1. There are 15 residues in the CDR3. J was trimmed by 7 bases and V by 8 bases; bases with no gene match: 13. The germline gives CDR1 WSHSY, CDR2 SAAADI.

This clone was counted between two and nine times. The chain employs TRBV7-2 and TRBJ2-3; D not resolved. V was trimmed by 2 bases and J by 3 bases, leaving 12 bases between them. This CDR3 has 15 amino acids. CDR1 SGHTA and CDR2 FQGNSA come from the germline V gene. Here the CDR3 DNA reads TGTGCCAGCAGCTTAAGGATAGCCAATACAGATACGCAGTATTTT. The encoded protein is CASSLRIANTDTQYF.

The rearrangement joins TRBV6-5 to TRBJ2-7, with D maybe TRBD1 (6 bases). The germline CDR1 and CDR2 sequences are MNHEY and SVGAGI. CDR3 size: 13 residues. Trimming pared 4 bases from V and 4 bases from J, leaving 11 bases between. For the CDR3, the DNA is TGTGCCAGCAGTTCAGGGGCTCAGTACGAGCAGTACTTC. Its translation: CASSSGAQYEQYF.

V usage is TRBV6-5 and J usage is TRBJ1-2; D is possibly TRBD1 (6 bases). CDR1 MNHEY and CDR2 SVGAGI come from the germline V gene. Trimming pared 4 bases from V and 3 bases from J, leaving 9 bases between. The CDR3 has 13 residues. The CDR3 spells CASSFEGDYGYTF. In nucleotides, the CDR3 is TGTGCCAGCAGTTTTGAGGGGGACTATGGCTACACCTTC.

The chain combines TRBV19 with TRBJ2-5, with 7 bases aligning to TRBD1. Germline V gene data show CDR1 as LNHDA and CDR2 as SQIVND (reference sequence). J was trimmed by 5 bases and V by 5 bases; bases with no gene match: 17. The CDR3 totals 17 residues. Here the CDR3 reads CASSARTGLDRRETQYF. CDR3 nucleotide sequence: TGTGCCAGTAGTGCTCGGACAGGACTCGACCGCAGGGAGACCCAGTACTTC.

V gene TRBV27 combines with J gene TRBJ1-1, with TRBD1 as a possible D gene (5 bases). The ends were cut back, 4 bases at V and 5 bases at J, with 17 bases in the middle. The V gene's germline CDR1 is MNHEY and CDR2 SMNVEV (reference sequence). The CDR3 runs 15 residues. The CDR3 sequence is CASSYETVLGTEAFF. CDR3 nucleotide sequence: TGTGCCAGCAGTTACGAGACAGTCCTTGGGACTGAAGCTTTCTTT.

Concerning this clone itself: Other DNA sequences from this sample encode an identical CDR3 as well. The J gene is TRBJ1-2, the V gene TRBV27; D uncertain. Between the trimmed V and J ends, which lost 1 base and 0 bases, there was a span of 9 bases. The CDR3 length is 15 residues. Germline loops: CDR1 MNHEY, CDR2 SMNVEV (reference sequence). CDR3 DNA: TGTGCCAGCAGTTTATTTGGCGGTCCTAACTATGGCTACACCTTC. Translating it yields CASSLFGGPNYGYTF.

The genes are TRBV9 and TRBJ1-1; D uncertain. V was shortened by 0 bases and J by 0 bases, with 12 bases between the two germline ends. Looked up from germline, CDR1 is SGDLS and CDR2 is YYNGEE. The CDR3 loop spans 16 amino acids. Here the CDR3 reads CASSVVLAGMNTEAFF. DNA for the CDR3: TGTGCCAGCAGCGTAGTCCTTGCGGGGATGAACACTGAAGCTTTCTTT.

V and J are TRBV19 and TRBJ1-6, with a possible D match to TRBD1 (5 bases). V lost 1 base and J lost 10, with 11 bases in between. The CDR3 is made up of 14 amino acids. Germline V gene sequence: CDR1 LNHDA, CDR2 SQIVND (reference sequence). Here the CDR3 reads CASSIGDSKSPLHF. The CDR3 nucleotides read TGTGCCAGTAGTATAGGGGACTCAAAGTCACCCCTCCACTTT.

CDR3 amino acids: CASSYLGQGVAKNIQYF. The CDR3 bases are TGTGCCAGCAGTTACTTAGGACAGGGAGTAGCCAAAAACATTCAGTACTTC. The genes are TRBV6-2 or TRBV6-3 and TRBJ2-4; TRBD1 matches at 8 bases. The germline CDR1 and CDR2 sequences are MNHEY and SVGEGT. The CDR3 extends over 17 amino acids. J lost 0 bases, V lost 1 base, and 5 bases had no gene match.

The rearrangement links TRBV11-2 to TRBJ2-7; possibly TRBD1 for D (6 bases). The CDR3 spans 14 residues. From germline, CDR1 is SGHAT and CDR2 FQNNGV. V lost 7 bases to trimming and J lost 2 bases, with 15 bases between them. CDR3 in amino acids: CASTVNRATYEQYF. The DNA of the CDR3 is TGTGCCAGCACCGTTAACAGGGCGACCTACGAGCAGTACTTC. The variable domain in full, with the rest retrieved from reference TRBV11-2 and TRBJ2-7, is EAGVAQSPRYKIIEKRQSVAFWCNPISGHATLYWYQQILGQGPKLLIQFQNNGVVDDSQLPKDRFSAERLKGVDSTLKIQPAKLEDSAVYLCASTVNRATYEQYFGPGTRLTVT.

V and J are TRBV19 and TRBJ1-4, with D unresolved. The germline gives CDR1 LNHDA, CDR2 SQIVND (reference sequence). V gave up 7 bases and J gave up 0 bases, with 9 bases separating them. The CDR3 has 14 amino acids. CDR3 nucleotides: TGTGCCAGTAATCCAACAGCAACTAATGAAAAACTGTTTTTT. Translated: CASNPTATNEKLFF.

The genes are TRBV9 and TRBJ2-1, with D possibly being TRBD2 (6 bases). Deletions cut 4 bases from V and 8 bases from J, with 25 bases between. Germline V gene sequence: CDR1 SGDLS, CDR2 YYNGEE. CDR3 length: 17 residues. CDR3 region: CASSPRGGSLGWDEQFF. The CDR3 DNA follows: TGTGCCAGCAGCCCGCGTGGGGGGTCTCTCGGCTGGGATGAGCAGTTCTTC. The variable domain in full, with the rest retrieved from reference TRBV9 and TRBJ2-1, is DSGVTQTPKHLITATGQRVTLRCSPRSGDLSVYWYQQSLDQGLQFLIQYYNGEERAKGNILERFSAQQFPDLHSELNLSSLELGDSALYFCASSPRGGSLGWDEQFFGPGTRLTVL.

The V and J genes are TRBV7-3 and TRBJ2-5; a possible D gene is TRBD2 (6 bases). This CDR3 is built from 15 residues. CDR1 and CDR2 (germline): SGHTA, FQGTGA. V was cut by 2 bases and J by 5 bases, with 15 bases left in between. The chain's CDR3 is CASSLLGGLVETQYF. The CDR3 region has the DNA TGTGCCAGCAGCTTATTAGGAGGGCTGGTGGAGACCCAGTACTTC.

CDR3 bases: TGTGCCAGCAGGAAAGAAGCCGGGACAGGGTACTACGAGCAGTACTTC. Translation gives CASRKEAGTGYYEQYF. The V call is TRBV2, the J call TRBJ2-7, with TRBD1 matching 9 bases. There are 16 residues in the CDR3. V trimming: 6 bases; J trimming: 3 bases; junction bases outside the gene matches: 12. Looked up from germline, CDR1 is SNHLY and CDR2 is FYNNEI. Based on the CDR3 plus reference TRBV2 and TRBJ2-7, the full variable domain is EPEVTQTPSHQVTQMGQEVILRCVPISNHLYFYWYRQILGQKVEFLVSFYNNEISEKSEIFDDQFSVERPDGSNFTLKIRSTKLEDSAMYFCASRKEAGTGYYEQYFGPGTRLTVT.

This sequence joins TRBV27 and TRBJ2-1; 8 nucleotides agree with TRBD2. CDR3 length: 18 amino acids. J gave up 7 bases and V 4 bases, and 18 bases lay outside the gene matches. CDR1 is MNHEY and CDR2 is SMNVEV in the germline V gene (reference sequence). CDR3 nucleotides: TGTGCCAGCAGTTCTAACCCCATCCTAGCGGGTGTTAGGAATGAGCAGTTCTTC. Its protein is CASSSNPILAGVRNEQFF.

The rearrangement uses TRBV6-5 and TRBJ2-3; TRBD2 agrees at 9 bases. Germline V lookup: CDR1 MNHEY, CDR2 SVGAGI. This CDR3 spans 15 amino acids. The V gene end was trimmed by 2 bases and the J gene end by 7 bases; junction bases not matched to a gene: 7. CDR3 DNA: TGTGCCAGCAGTTACAGAGGCGGGGGGGTTTATACGCAGTATTTT. It translates to CASSYRGGGVYTQYF.

V gene TRBV7-2 combines with J gene TRBJ2-4, with a possible D match to TRBD1 (5 bases). Germline V gives CDR1 SGHTA, CDR2 FQGNSA. The germline V and J ends were trimmed by 3 bases and 6 bases, with 6 bases remaining between them. There are 12 residues in the CDR3. The CDR3 nucleotides read TGTGCCAGCAGCTTTCAGGGAAACATTCAGTACTTC. It is translated as CASSFQGNIQYF. Full variable domain (outside the CDR3, taken from reference TRBV7-2 and TRBJ2-4): GAGVSQSPSNKVTEKGKDVELRCDPISGHTALYWYRQSLGQGLEFLIYFQGNSAPDKSGLPSDRFSAERTGGSVSTLTIQRTQQEDSAVYLCASSFQGNIQYFGAGTRLSVL.

This sequence joins TRBV5-1 and TRBJ2-1; 15 bases are a match to TRBD2. Germline-derived CDR1 and CDR2 are SGHRS and YFSETQ. CDR3 length equals 15 residues. V lost 3 bases to trimming and J lost 6 bases; unmatched junction nucleotides: 1. The CDR3 region is CASSWGLAGGNEQFF. CDR3 DNA sequence: TGCGCCAGCAGCTGGGGACTAGCGGGAGGCAATGAGCAGTTCTTC.

This clone was observed a few times. The chain recombines TRBV7-9 with TRBJ2-3; D is perhaps TRBD2 (6 bases). The CDR3 runs 14 residues. CDR1 is SEHNR, CDR2 FQNEAQ, per germline (reference sequence). Trimming removed 1 base from V and 5 bases from J, with 10 bases in between. CDR3 DNA sequence: TGTGCCAGCAGCTTAGTTTCCGGGGGAGATACGCAGTATTTT. It specifies CASSLVSGGDTQYF.

The sample holds a few counts of this clone. The rearrangement uses TRBV19 and TRBJ1-6; the match to TRBD1 covers 7 bases. The CDR3 is 15 residues long. Germline V CDR1 and CDR2: LNHDA, SQIVND (reference sequence). J was trimmed by 9 bases and V by 3 bases; bases with no gene match: 8. CDR3 nucleotide sequence: TGTGCCAGTAGTATCCGCAGGGGGTCTGGTTCACCCCTCCACTTT. Its translation is CASSIRRGSGSPLHF.

The rearrangement uses TRBV19 and TRBJ1-2, with 7 bases matching TRBD1. This CDR3 region has 14 residues. J was trimmed by 4 bases and V by 5 bases; bases with no gene match: 7. Looked up from germline, CDR1 is LNHDA and CDR2 is SQIVND (reference sequence). In DNA, the CDR3 is TGTGCCAGTAGTCCCCAAAGGGACAGCTATGGCTACACCTTC. Amino acids: CASSPQRDSYGYTF.

The rearrangement links TRBV28 to TRBJ1-4, with D tentatively TRBD1 (5 bases). This CDR3 has 14 residues. Looked up from germline, CDR1 is MDHEN and CDR2 is SYDVKM. Trimming removed 7 bases at V and 7 bases at J, with 16 bases between. This CDR3 reads CASTNRGISEKLFF. CDR3 coding DNA: TGTGCCAGCACCAACCGGGGGATAAGTGAAAAACTGTTTTTT.

This clone was seen once. The gene calls are TRBV5-1 and TRBJ2-1, with 9 bases lining up with TRBD1. With V trimmed by 4 bases and J by 9 bases, 11 bases remained unmatched. CDR1 is SGHRS and CDR2 is YFSETQ in the germline V gene. This CDR3 comprises 15 residues. The CDR3 DNA sequence: TGCGCCAGCAGCGCAGACAGGGGGAATAGGGGTGAGCAGTTCTTC. Its protein product is CASSADRGNRGEQFF.

In its sample, this clone was seen once. V gene TRBV4-2 combines with J gene TRBJ1-6, with unresolved D. The CDR3 loop spans 15 amino acids. Germline CDR1 is LGHNA and CDR2 is YNFKEQ. V gave up 2 bases and J gave up 5 bases, with 10 bases separating them. The CDR3 here is CASSQTSINNSPLHF. Here the CDR3 DNA reads TGTGCCAGCAGCCAAACATCGATCAATAATTCACCCCTCCACTTT.